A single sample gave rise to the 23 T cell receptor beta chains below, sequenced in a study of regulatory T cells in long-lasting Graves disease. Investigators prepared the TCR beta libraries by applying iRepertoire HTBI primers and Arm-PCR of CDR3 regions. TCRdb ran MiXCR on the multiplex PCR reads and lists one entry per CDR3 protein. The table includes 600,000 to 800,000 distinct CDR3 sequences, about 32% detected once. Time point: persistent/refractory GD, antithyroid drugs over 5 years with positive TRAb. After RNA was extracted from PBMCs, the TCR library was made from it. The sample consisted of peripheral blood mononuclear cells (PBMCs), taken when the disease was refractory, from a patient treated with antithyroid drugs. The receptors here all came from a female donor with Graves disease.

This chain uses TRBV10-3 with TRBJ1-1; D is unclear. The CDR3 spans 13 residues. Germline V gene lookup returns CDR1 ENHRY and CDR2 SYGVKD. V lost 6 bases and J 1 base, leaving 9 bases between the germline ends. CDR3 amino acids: CAISTDANTEAFF. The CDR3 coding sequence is TGTGCCATCAGCACCGATGCGAACACTGAAGCTTTCTTT.

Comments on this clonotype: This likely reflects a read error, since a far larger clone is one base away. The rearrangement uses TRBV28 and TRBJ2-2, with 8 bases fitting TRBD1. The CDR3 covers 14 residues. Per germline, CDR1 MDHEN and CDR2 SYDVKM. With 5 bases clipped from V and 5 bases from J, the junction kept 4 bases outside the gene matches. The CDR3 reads CASSARTGTGELFF. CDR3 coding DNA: TGTGCCAGCAGTGCCCGGACAGGGACCGGGGAGCTGTTTTTT.

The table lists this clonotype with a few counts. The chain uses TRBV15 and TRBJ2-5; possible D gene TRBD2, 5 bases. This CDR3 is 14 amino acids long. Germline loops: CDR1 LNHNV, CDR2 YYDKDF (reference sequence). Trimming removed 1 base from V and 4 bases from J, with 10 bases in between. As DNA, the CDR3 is TGTGCCACCAGCAGAGGCCTAGCCCGAGAGACCCAGTACTTC. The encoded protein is CATSRGLARETQYF. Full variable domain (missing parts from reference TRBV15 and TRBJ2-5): DAMVIQNPRYQVTQFGKPVTLSCSQTLNHNVMYWYQQKSSQAPKLLFHYYDKDFNNEADTPDNFQSRRPNTSFCFLDIRSPGLGDTAMYLCATSRGLARETQYFGPGTRLLVL.

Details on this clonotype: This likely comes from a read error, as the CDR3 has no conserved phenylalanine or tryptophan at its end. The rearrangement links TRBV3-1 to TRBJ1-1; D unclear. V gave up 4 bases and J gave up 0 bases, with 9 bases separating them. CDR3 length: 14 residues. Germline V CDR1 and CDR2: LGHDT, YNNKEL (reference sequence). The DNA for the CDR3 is TGTGCCAGCAGCCCCCCTGTCCTGAACACTGAAGCTTTCCTT. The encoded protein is CASSPPVLNTEAFL.

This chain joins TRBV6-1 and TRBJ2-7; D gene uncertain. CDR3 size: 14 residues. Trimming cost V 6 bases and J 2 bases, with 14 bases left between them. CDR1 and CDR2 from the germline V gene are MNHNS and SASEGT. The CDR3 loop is CASSLQPSTYEQYF. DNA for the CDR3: TGTGCCAGCAGCTTACAGCCAAGTACCTACGAGCAGTACTTC.

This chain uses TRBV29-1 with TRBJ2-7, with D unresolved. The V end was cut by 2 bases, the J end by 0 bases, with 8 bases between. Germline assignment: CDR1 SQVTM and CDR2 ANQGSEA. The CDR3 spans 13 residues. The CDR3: CSVERPNSYEQYF. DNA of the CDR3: TGCAGCGTTGAACGGCCAAACTCCTACGAGCAGTACTTC.

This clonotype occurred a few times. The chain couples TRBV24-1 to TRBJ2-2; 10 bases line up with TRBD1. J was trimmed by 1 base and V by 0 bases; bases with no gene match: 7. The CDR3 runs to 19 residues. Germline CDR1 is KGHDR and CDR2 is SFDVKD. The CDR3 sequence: CATSDLHGRDRGNTGELFF. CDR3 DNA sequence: TGTGCCACCAGTGATTTGCACGGGCGGGACAGGGGGAACACCGGGGAGCTGTTTTTT.

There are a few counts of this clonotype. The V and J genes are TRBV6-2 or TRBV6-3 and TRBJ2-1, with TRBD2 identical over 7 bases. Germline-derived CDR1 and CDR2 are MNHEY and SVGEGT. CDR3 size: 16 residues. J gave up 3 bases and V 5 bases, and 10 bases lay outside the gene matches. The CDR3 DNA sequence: TGTGCCAGCAGTGAATCAGCTAGCGGTTTCTACAATGAGCAGTTCTTC. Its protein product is CASSESASGFYNEQFF.

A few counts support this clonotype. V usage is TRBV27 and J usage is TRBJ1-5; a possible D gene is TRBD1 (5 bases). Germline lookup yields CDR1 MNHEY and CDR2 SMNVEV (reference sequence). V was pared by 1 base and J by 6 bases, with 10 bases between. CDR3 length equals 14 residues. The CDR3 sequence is CASSLLGRGQPQHF. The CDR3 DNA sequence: TGTGCCAGCAGTTTATTGGGGCGCGGTCAGCCCCAGCATTTT.

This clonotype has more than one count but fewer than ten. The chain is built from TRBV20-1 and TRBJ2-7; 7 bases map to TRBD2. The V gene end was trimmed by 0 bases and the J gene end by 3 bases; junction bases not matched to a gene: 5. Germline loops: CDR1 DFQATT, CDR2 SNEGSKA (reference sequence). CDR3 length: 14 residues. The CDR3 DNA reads TGCAGTGCTAGAGATAGGGAGGGGAGCTACGAGCAGTACTTC. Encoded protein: CSARDREGSYEQYF.

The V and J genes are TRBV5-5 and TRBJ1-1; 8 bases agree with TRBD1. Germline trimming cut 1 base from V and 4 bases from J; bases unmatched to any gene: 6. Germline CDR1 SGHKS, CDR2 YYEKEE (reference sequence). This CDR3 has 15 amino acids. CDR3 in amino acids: CASSLKTGVITEAFF. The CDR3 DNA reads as TGTGCCAGCAGCTTGAAGACAGGGGTTATCACTGAAGCTTTCTTT.

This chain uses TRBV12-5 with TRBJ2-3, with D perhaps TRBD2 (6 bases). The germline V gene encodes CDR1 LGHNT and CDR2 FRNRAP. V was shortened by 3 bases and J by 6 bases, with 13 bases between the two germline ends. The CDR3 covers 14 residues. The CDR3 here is CASGLVAVGDTQYF. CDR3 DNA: TGTGCTAGTGGTTTAGTAGCGGTGGGGGATACGCAGTATTTT. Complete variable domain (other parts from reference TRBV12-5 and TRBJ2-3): DARVTQTPRHKVTEMGQEVTMRCQPILGHNTVFWYRQTMMQGLELLAYFRNRAPLDDSGMPKDRFSAEMPDATLATLKIQPSEPRDSAVYFCASGLVAVGDTQYFGPGTRLTVL.

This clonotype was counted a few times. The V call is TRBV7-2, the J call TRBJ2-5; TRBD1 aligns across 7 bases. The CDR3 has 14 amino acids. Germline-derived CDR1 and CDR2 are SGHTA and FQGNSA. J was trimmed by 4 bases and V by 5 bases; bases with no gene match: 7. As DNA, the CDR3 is TGTGCCAGCAGCCGGGACAGTTGGGTAGAGACCCAGTACTTC. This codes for CASSRDSWVETQYF. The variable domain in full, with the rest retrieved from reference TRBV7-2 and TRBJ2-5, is GAGVSQSPSNKVTEKGKDVELRCDPISGHTALYWYRQSLGQGLEFLIYFQGNSAPDKSGLPSDRFSAERTGGSVSTLTIQRTQQEDSAVYLCASSRDSWVETQYFGPGTRLLVL.

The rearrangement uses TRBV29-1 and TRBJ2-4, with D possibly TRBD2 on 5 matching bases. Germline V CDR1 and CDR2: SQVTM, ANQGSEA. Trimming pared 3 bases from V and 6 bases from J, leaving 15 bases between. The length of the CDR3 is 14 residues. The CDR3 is CSVELVAGPNIQYF. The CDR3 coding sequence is TGCAGCGTTGAGCTCGTTGCGGGCCCAAACATTCAGTACTTC.

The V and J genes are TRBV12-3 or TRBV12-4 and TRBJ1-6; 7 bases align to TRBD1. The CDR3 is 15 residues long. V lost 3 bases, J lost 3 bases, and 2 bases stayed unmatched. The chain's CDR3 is CASSLTGNYNSPLHF. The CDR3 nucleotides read TGTGCCAGCAGTTTGACAGGGAACTATAATTCACCCCTCCACTTT.

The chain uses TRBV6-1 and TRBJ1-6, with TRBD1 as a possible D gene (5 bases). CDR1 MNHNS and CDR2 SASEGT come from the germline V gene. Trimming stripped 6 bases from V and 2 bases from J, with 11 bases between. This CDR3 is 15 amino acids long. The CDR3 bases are TGTGCCAGCAGCCGAGACAGTCCCTATAATTCACCCCTCCACTTT. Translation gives CASSRDSPYNSPLHF.

Here the CDR3 DNA reads TGCAGTGCTAGATTGGCGGGAGCCCCCTACGAGCAGTACTTC. The encoded protein is CSARLAGAPYEQYF. The chain has TRBV20-1 and TRBJ2-7; 7 bases fit TRBD2. The CDR3 runs 14 residues. Germline lookup yields CDR1 DFQATT and CDR2 SNEGSKA (reference sequence). The V segment lost 2 bases and the J segment 2 bases; nucleotides outside the gene matches: 6.

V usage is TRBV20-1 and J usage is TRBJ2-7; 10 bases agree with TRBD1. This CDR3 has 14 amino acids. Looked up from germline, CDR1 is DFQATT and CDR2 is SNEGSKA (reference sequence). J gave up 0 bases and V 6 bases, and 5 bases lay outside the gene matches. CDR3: CSALDRGSSYEQYF. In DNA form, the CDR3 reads TGCAGTGCATTGGACAGGGGGAGCTCCTACGAGCAGTACTTC.

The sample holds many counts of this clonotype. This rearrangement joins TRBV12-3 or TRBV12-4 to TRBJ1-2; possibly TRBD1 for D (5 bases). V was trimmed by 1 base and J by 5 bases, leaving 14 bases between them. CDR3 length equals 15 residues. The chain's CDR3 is CASSLDIPGKYGYTF. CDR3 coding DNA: TGTGCCAGCAGTTTAGATATTCCAGGGAAGTATGGCTACACCTTC.

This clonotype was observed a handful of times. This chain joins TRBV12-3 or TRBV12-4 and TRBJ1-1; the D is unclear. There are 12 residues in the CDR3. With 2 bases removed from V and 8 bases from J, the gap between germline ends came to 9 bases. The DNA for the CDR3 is TGTGCCAGCAGTTTAACTCTCCTAGAAGCTTTCTTT. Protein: CASSLTLLEAFF.

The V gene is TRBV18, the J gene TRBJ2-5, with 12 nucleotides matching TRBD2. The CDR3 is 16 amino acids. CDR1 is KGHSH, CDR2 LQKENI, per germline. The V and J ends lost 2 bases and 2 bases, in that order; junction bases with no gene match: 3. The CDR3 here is CASSPSGLAGQETQYF. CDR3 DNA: TGTGCCAGCTCACCATCCGGACTAGCGGGGCAAGAGACCCAGTACTTC.

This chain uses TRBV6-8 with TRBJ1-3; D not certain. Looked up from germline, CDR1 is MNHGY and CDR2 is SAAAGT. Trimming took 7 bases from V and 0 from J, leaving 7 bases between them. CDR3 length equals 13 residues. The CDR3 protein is CASKPSSGNTIYF. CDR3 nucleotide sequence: TGTGCCAGCAAGCCCAGCTCTGGAAACACCATATATTTT.

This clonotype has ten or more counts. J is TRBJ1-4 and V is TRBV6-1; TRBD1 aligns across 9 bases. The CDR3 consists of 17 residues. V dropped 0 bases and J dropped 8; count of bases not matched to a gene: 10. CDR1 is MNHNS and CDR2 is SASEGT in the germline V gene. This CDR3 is CASSEAAPGTGLEKLFF. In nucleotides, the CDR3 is TGTGCCAGCAGTGAAGCCGCACCCGGGACAGGGTTAGAAAAACTGTTTTTT.